The 20 T cell receptor beta chains below come from one sample, sequenced in a study of T cell repertoires in cytomegalovirus infection. TCRdb fed the reads into MiXCR, producing one record per CDR3 protein. The profile shows just under 500,000 distinct CDR3 sequences, about 33% of them singletons. What these receptors recognize is not known. Sequences were derived from cultured PBMCs, sampled from culture after CMV antigen stimulation. The receptors shown here come from a human donor in good health (CMV status not recorded). Some clones in this sample may be carry-over from other donors' samples.

This rearrangement joins TRBV14 to TRBJ2-7; perhaps TRBD1 as D (5 bases). With 2 bases removed from V and 3 bases from J, the gap between germline ends came to 8 bases. The length of the CDR3 is 13 residues. The germline gives CDR1 SGHDN, CDR2 FVKESK. The CDR3 DNA reads TGTGCCAGCAGCCAACGACAGTACTACGAGCAGTACTTC. Protein sequence: CASSQRQYYEQYF.

The rearrangement links TRBV30 to TRBJ1-2, with 10 bases fitting TRBD1. Germline V gene lookup returns CDR1 GTSNPN and CDR2 SVGIG (reference sequence). The CDR3 extends over 14 amino acids. V shed 2 bases, J shed 6 bases, and the junction held 6 bases outside the gene matches. For the CDR3, the DNA is TGTGCCTGGAGTCCCGGGACAGGGGTTCATGGCTACACCTTC. It encodes CAWSPGTGVHGYTF.

The rearrangement links TRBV19 to TRBJ1-1; 9 bases align to TRBD1. Germline V gene sequence: CDR1 LNHDA, CDR2 SQIVND (reference sequence). With 6 bases clipped from V and 9 bases from J, the junction kept 5 bases outside the gene matches. CDR3 length: 12 residues. The chain's CDR3 is CASRKGQGQAFF. The DNA for the CDR3 is TGTGCCAGTAGAAAGGGACAGGGTCAAGCTTTCTTT.

The V call is TRBV7-2, the J call TRBJ2-1; 12 bases are shared with TRBD2. Germline V CDR1 and CDR2: SGHTA, FQGNSA. This CDR3 has 18 residues. V shed 0 bases and J 7 bases; nucleotides not matched to a gene: 10. CDR3 coding DNA: TGTGCCAGCAGCTTAGCGCGGCTAGCGGGAGGGCCGGGAAATGAGCAGTTCTTC. Translated: CASSLARLAGGPGNEQFF.

V and J are TRBV11-3 and TRBJ1-6; 7 bases fit TRBD1. V was clipped by 3 bases and J by 7 bases; unmatched bases: 6. The CDR3 covers 15 residues. The germline V gene has CDR1 SGHNT and CDR2 YENEEA. This CDR3 is CASSFAGQRNSPLHF. DNA of the CDR3: TGTGCCAGCAGCTTCGCGGGACAGAGAAATTCACCCCTCCACTTT.

The V call is TRBV20-1, the J call TRBJ1-1; a weak D match, TRBD1 (6 bases). Germline values: CDR1 DFQATT, CDR2 SNEGSKA (reference sequence). The germline V and J ends were trimmed by 6 bases and 0 bases, with 14 bases remaining between them. CDR3 length: 14 residues. This chain's CDR3 is CSAKVGGLNTEAFF. In nucleotides, the CDR3 is TGCAGTGCGAAGGTCGGGGGGCTGAACACTGAAGCTTTCTTT.

The V call is TRBV4-1, the J call TRBJ1-1; D perhaps matches TRBD1 (5 bases). This CDR3 has 14 amino acids. The germline V gene encodes CDR1 MGHRA and CDR2 YSYEKL. The ends were cut back, 5 bases at V and 6 bases at J, with 16 bases in the middle. The DNA of the CDR3 is TGCGCCAGCAGCTTCGGGGGTGGAGGGGCTGAAGCTTTCTTT. The encoded protein is CASSFGGGGAEAFF.

The chain employs TRBV11-2 and TRBJ2-7; no definite D call. V dropped 0 bases and J dropped 5 bases, with 8 bases sitting between them. Germline V gene lookup returns CDR1 SGHAT and CDR2 FQNNGV. The CDR3 has 13 residues. CDR3 bases: TGTGCCAGCAGCTTAGATCTAGTCAACGAGCAGTACGTC. Residues: CASSLDLVNEQYV.

V and J are TRBV28 and TRBJ2-1, with 10 bases identical to TRBD2. Germline values: CDR1 MDHEN, CDR2 SYDVKM. This CDR3 contains 15 residues. With V trimmed by 5 bases and J by 7 bases, 8 bases remained unmatched. CDR3 nucleotide sequence: TGTGCCAGCAGTCCCCTAGCGGGAGTAAAAAATGAGCAGTTCTTC. Translating it yields CASSPLAGVKNEQFF.

V usage is TRBV14 and J usage is TRBJ2-1; a weak D match, TRBD1 (6 bases). Germline V gene lookup returns CDR1 SGHDN and CDR2 FVKESK. The CDR3 has 13 amino acids. V was pared by 0 bases and J by 13 bases, with 13 bases between. In DNA form, the CDR3 reads TGTGCCAGCAGCCAAGATCTGGGGGCCTCACAGTTCTTC. This encodes CASSQDLGASQFF. The entire variable domain, with the rest obtained from reference TRBV14 and TRBJ2-1, is as follows: EAGVTQFPSHSVIEKGQTVTLRCDPISGHDNLYWYRRVMGKEIKFLLHFVKESKQDESGMPNNRFLAERTGGTYSTLKVQPAELEDSGVYFCASSQDLGASQFFGPGTRLTVL.

This clonotype has just a few counts. The genes are TRBV7-2 and TRBJ2-3; the match to TRBD2 covers 9 bases. CDR1 and CDR2 from the germline V gene are SGHTA and FQGNSA. The CDR3 sequence is 15 residues long. The ends lost 3 bases at V and 5 bases at J; junction bases unmatched: 6. The DNA for the CDR3 is TGTGCCAGCAGCTTTAGCGGGAGATCTGGAGATACGCAGTATTTT. Translation gives CASSFSGRSGDTQYF.

This clonotype appeared a single time. The chain combines TRBV20-1 with TRBJ2-7; 11 bases fit TRBD2. Germline V gives CDR1 DFQATT, CDR2 SNEGSKA (reference sequence). V gave up 6 bases and J gave up 3 bases; unmatched junction bases: 13. The CDR3 has 16 residues. The chain's CDR3 is CSAQNPGLAVFYEQYV. The CDR3 region has the DNA TGCAGTGCACAAAACCCGGGACTAGCGGTCTTCTACGAGCAGTACGTC.

The rearrangement uses TRBV11-3 and TRBJ1-1; the D gene is possibly TRBD1 (5 bases). V was clipped by 4 bases and J by 3 bases, with 12 bases between them. CDR1 SGHNT and CDR2 YENEEA come from the germline V gene. This CDR3 is built from 14 residues. CDR3 protein: CASSSGTLYTEAFF. DNA for the CDR3: TGTGCCAGCAGCTCAGGGACGCTTTACACTGAAGCTTTCTTT.

There are a few counts of this clonotype. The chain uses TRBV7-2 and TRBJ1-2; a possible D gene is TRBD1 (5 bases). CDR3 length: 15 residues. The germline V and J ends were trimmed by 0 bases and 8 bases, with 16 bases remaining between them. From germline, CDR1 is SGHTA and CDR2 FQGNSA. The CDR3 sequence is CASSLAGPEREGYTF. CDR3 nucleotide sequence: TGTGCCAGCAGCTTAGCGGGGCCCGAAAGGGAAGGCTACACCTTC. Full variable domain (rest looked up from reference TRBV7-2 and TRBJ1-2): GAGVSQSPSNKVTEKGKDVELRCDPISGHTALYWYRQSLGQGLEFLIYFQGNSAPDKSGLPSDRFSAERTGGSVSTLTIQRTQQEDSAVYLCASSLAGPEREGYTFGSGTRLTVV.

This clonotype was counted between two and nine times. The chain has TRBV28 and TRBJ1-2; weak D call: TRBD1 (5 bases). Trimming pared 3 bases from V and 5 bases from J, leaving 16 bases between. Germline CDR1 MDHEN, CDR2 SYDVKM. The CDR3 runs 15 residues. CDR3 sequence reads: CASSFPLGLRYGYTF. The CDR3, as DNA: TGTGCCAGCAGTTTCCCACTGGGACTCCGATATGGCTACACCTTC.

The table lists this clonotype with a few counts. The chain uses TRBV6-2 or TRBV6-3 and TRBJ1-3, with 8 nucleotides matching TRBD1. CDR1 and CDR2 (germline): MNHEY, SVGEGT. The CDR3 contains 15 residues. The junction had 5 bases not matched to a gene; V was cut back by 4 bases and J by 3 bases. The CDR3 bases are TGTGCCAGCAGTTCGGGACAGGACCATGGAAACACCATATATTTT. This encodes CASSSGQDHGNTIYF.

This clonotype was found a few times. The J gene is TRBJ2-5, the V gene TRBV7-2; D call uncertain. The CDR3 contains 15 residues. The ends were cut back, 0 bases at V and 5 bases at J, with 13 bases in the middle. Germline CDR1 is SGHTA and CDR2 is FQGNSA. CDR3 sequence (DNA): TGTGCCAGCAGCTTAGCCCGCCTTGGGCGGGAGACCCAGTACTTC. Protein sequence: CASSLARLGRETQYF.

This clonotype has only a few counts. The chain is built from TRBV27 and TRBJ2-1; unclear D gene. The CDR3 contains 11 residues. V was cut by 6 bases and J by 5 bases, with 5 bases left in between. CDR1 is MNHEY, CDR2 SMNVEV, per germline (reference sequence). The CDR3 region is CASREHNEQFF. The CDR3 DNA reads TGTGCCAGCAGGGAGCACAATGAGCAGTTCTTC.

Only a few counts were recorded for this clonotype. The chain recombines TRBV28 with TRBJ2-2, with TRBD2 as a possible D gene (5 bases). Between the trimmed V and J ends, which lost 2 bases and 6 bases, there was a span of 25 bases. From germline, CDR1 is MDHEN and CDR2 SYDVKM. The CDR3 totals 19 residues. The CDR3 spells CASSLRLHIVPLVAGELFF. The CDR3 nucleotides are TGTGCCAGCAGTTTAAGGCTCCACATCGTCCCACTAGTTGCCGGGGAGCTGTTTTTT.

The chain carries TRBV4-1 and TRBJ2-2; TRBD2 matches at 8 bases. The germline CDR1 and CDR2 sequences are MGHRA and YSYEKL. The CDR3 totals 16 residues. V gave up 4 bases and J gave up 5 bases; unmatched junction bases: 9. CDR3 nucleotides: TGCGCCAGCAGCCTCCTGACTAGCGTGATAACCGGGGAGCTGTTTTTT. It specifies CASSLLTSVITGELFF.